This TCR beta chain originates from a study of cytomegalovirus exposure and HLA in healthy donors. This CDR3 comprises 15 residues. Germline V gene lookup returns CDR1 MDHEN and CDR2 SYDVKM. Trimming at V came to 7 bases and at J to 5 bases, leaving 13 bases not matched to a gene. Of note for this clone: As yet, its antigen is unknown.

Notes on the study in general: In a later analysis, first-cohort TCR clusters were found to tend to co-occur in the 120 or so validation repertoires. The dataset shows that most TCR sequences were rare, while some public TCRs occurred in many donors. Among TCR beta chains, those listed as cytomegalovirus-associated numbered fewer than 200.

Measured with immunoSEQ multiplex PCR; TCRdb has only the in-frame clones, and not every one. The sample has 300,000 to 400,000 clones, 86% seen once. The receptor's source is a woman under 30 in good health and CMV-seronegative. The V gene is TRBV28, the J gene TRBJ1-1; 7 bases line up with TRBD1. What was sequenced was PBMCs. The CDR3 DNA follows: TGTGCCAGCACCCTTACAGGGGCCCGGAGTACTGAAGCTTTCTTT. This sequence encodes CASTLTGARSTEAFF.